This T cell receptor beta chain is from a study of T cells in Graves' hyperthyroidism and ophthalmopathy. Study-level information: The initial diagnosis was the point when peripheral blood was collected, ahead of any treatment.

This clonotype appeared many times. Its antigen is still unknown. General observations from the study: With a median lead of around 6.7 months before onset, the model predicted ophthalmopathy.

Patients between 18 and 65 years old had hyperthyroidism, newly diagnosed and lasting under 2 months. Pregnant or lactating patients were excluded, as were those with uncontrolled infection or other autoimmune disease. CDR3 size: 14 residues. V was shortened by 4 bases and J by 0 bases, with 11 bases between the two germline ends. Germline V gene data show CDR1 as DFQATT and CDR2 as SNEGSKA (reference sequence). RNA transcripts provided the source from which TCR beta CDR3 regions were amplified. The primer set for the first-round RT-PCR of the TCR CDR3 was HTBI. TCRdb fed the multiplex PCR reads into MiXCR, producing one record per CDR3 protein. This table holds about 320,000 distinct CDR3 sequences, around a sixth found once.

This clonotype was obtained from a man aged 30-40 years with Graves' hyperthyroidism. Specimen: blood. V is TRBV20-1 and J is TRBJ2-3; possibly TRBD1 for D (6 bases). The CDR3 nucleotides read TGCAGTGCTACCAGGGGTTCTAGCACAGATACGCAGTATTTT. It codes for CSATRGSSTDTQYF.